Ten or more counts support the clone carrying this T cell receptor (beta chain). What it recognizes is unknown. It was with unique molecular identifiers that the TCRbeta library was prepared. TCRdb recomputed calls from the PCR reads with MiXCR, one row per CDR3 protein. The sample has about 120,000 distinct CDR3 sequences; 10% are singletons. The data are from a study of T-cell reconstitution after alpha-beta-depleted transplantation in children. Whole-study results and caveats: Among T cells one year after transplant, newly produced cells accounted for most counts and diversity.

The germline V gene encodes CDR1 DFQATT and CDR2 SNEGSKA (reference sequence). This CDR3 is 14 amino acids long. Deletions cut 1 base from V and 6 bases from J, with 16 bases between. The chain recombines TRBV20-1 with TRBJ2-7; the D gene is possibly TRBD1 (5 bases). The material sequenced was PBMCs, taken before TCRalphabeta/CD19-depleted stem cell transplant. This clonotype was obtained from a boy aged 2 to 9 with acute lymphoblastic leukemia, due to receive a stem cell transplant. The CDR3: CSARAGAARSEQYF. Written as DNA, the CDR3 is TGCAGTGCTAGAGCTGGGGCGGCCAGGAGCGAGCAGTACTTC.